In this sample, the clone carrying this T cell receptor beta chain turned up a few times. The source of the sample is a study of blood T cell repertoires in COVID-19. Study details: Sites in the United States, Italy and Spain provided acute and convalescent COVID-19 samples.

Sequencing was performed with immunoSEQ multiplex PCR; in TCRdb, only in-frame clones are kept and a portion is missing. Of some 42,000 clones in the sample, roughly nine tenths were seen once. Trimming removed 6 bases from V and 4 bases from J, with 13 bases in between. Looked up from germline, CDR1 is SNHLY and CDR2 is FYNNEI. This CDR3 has 14 residues. The sequenced sample consisted of peripheral blood. The receptor's source is a human donor in a cohort sampled during active COVID-19. The chain links TRBV2 to TRBJ1-3; D is possibly TRBD1 (5 bases). The CDR3 loop is CASRAGMGGNTIYF. The CDR3 nucleotides read TGTGCCAGCAGGGCAGGGATGGGAGGAAACACCATATATTTT.